This T cell receptor (beta chain) comes out of a study of blood T cell repertoires in COVID-19. Overall study context: COVID-19 samples collected from the United States, Italy and Spain covered acute and convalescent phases. Sources were T cells, B-cell-depleted T cells, or PBMCs; the material itself was cDNA or gDNA.

Seattle-derived patients entered the study during active infection and were followed longitudinally. Original analysis: Estimation of nucleated cell counts was performed using reference gene primer amplification. Generated by immunoSEQ multiplex PCR, the TCRdb table keeps only in-frame clones and is missing some. The D gene and trimming were derived from the DNA, and the V and J assignments and clone size from that table. The sample contains around 310,000 clones, nearly 90% of which appear only once. The CDR3 runs 13 residues. Trimming left V 0 bases short and J 8 bases short, with 11 bases between. Germline-derived CDR1 and CDR2 are SGHRS and YFSETQ.

The rearrangement joins TRBV5-1 to TRBJ1-1; D is perhaps TRBD1 (5 bases). The source material was peripheral blood. This clonotype originated in a woman aged 40 to 50 with COVID-19, enrolled during active disease. The CDR3 is CASSLDIKGEAFF. The CDR3 nucleotides read TGCGCCAGCAGCTTGGACATAAAGGGGGAAGCTTTCTTT.